A selection of T cell receptor beta chains follows, all from one sample in a study of molecular identifiers for immune sequencing clone quantification. TCRdb called the PCR reads again in MiXCR, with one record for every CDR3 protein. The sample lists tens of thousands of distinct CDR3 sequences, 15% to 20% occurring once. Sequencing was performed on naive CD8+ T cells from blood, with Jurkat cell RNA spiked in. These receptor sequences come from a human donor in good health. Some libraries in this study had Jurkat cell RNA spiked in. CDR3s include the opening cysteine and the closing phenylalanine or tryptophan. The D gene is left open where the match is weak. Clone size is shown for a subset of rows, as once, few, many or a class of expanded clone.

V gene	clone size	D gene	J gene	CDR3 protein	CDR3 DNA
TRBV4-1	many	.	TRBJ1-5	CASSLVQGEIQPQHF	TGCGCCAGCAGCCTAGTACAGGGAGAAATTCAGCCCCAGCATTTT
TRBV4-3	.	TRBD1	TRBJ2-1	CASSPGTGGNNEQFF	TGCGCCAGCAGCCCCGGGACAGGGGGCAATAATGAGCAGTTCTTC
TRBV7-6	many	TRBD2	TRBJ2-3	CASSSTLAGAIDTQYF	TGTGCCAGCAGCTCGACACTAGCGGGAGCGATAGATACGCAGTATTTT
TRBV12-3/TRBV12-4	many	.	TRBJ2-2	CASNALPTGELFF	TGTGCCAGCAACGCCCTTCCCACCGGGGAGCTGTTTTTT
TRBV3-1	many	.	TRBJ2-7	CASTPPGSYEQYF	TGTGCCAGCACCCCCCCCGGTTCCTACGAGCAGTACTTC
TRBV7-9	many	.	TRBJ1-3	CASSPPLRAGNTIYF	TGTGCCAGCAGCCCTCCGCTCCGGGCTGGAAACACCATATATTTT
TRBV15	many	.	TRBJ2-3	CATSRDGGRGTDTQYF	TGTGCCACCAGCAGAGATGGCGGGCGGGGCACAGATACGCAGTATTTT
TRBV10-3	many	.	TRBJ2-7	CAISESAGPYEQYF	TGTGCCATCAGTGAGTCTGCAGGTCCCTACGAGCAGTACTTC
TRBV28	many	TRBD1	TRBJ2-5	CASSLPDRGETQYF	TGTGCCAGCAGTCTACCTGACAGGGGAGAGACCCAGTACTTC
TRBV4-2	.	TRBD1	TRBJ1-4	CASSQVMTGRDEKLFF	TGTGCCAGCAGCCAAGTAATGACAGGGAGGGATGAAAAACTGTTTTTT
TRBV4-1	many	TRBD2	TRBJ2-3	CASSQASSGSPDTQYF	TGCGCCAGCAGCCAAGCCAGTAGCGGGAGCCCAGATACGCAGTATTTT
TRBV7-3	many	.	TRBJ2-1	CASSLGAEQFF	TGTGCCAGCAGCTTAGGGGCTGAGCAGTTCTTC
TRBV27	many	.	TRBJ1-5	CASSLLANQPQHF	TGTGCCAGCAGTTTATTAGCCAATCAGCCCCAGCATTTT
TRBV7-8	many	.	TRBJ1-6	CASSQGFLPAGSPLHF	TGTGCCAGCAGCCAAGGGTTCCTTCCCGCAGGTTCACCCCTCCACTTT
TRBV19	.	.	TRBJ2-6	CASSIEDVGRPSGANVLTF	TGTGCCAGTAGTATTGAGGACGTGGGCAGGCCATCTGGGGCCAACGTCCTGACTTTC
TRBV30	many	.	TRBJ2-4	CAWSQRGARNIQYF	TGTGCCTGGAGCCAGCGCGGAGCAAGGAACATTCAGTACTTC
TRBV2	many	TRBD1	TRBJ2-1	CASSRPTGALYNEQFF	TGTGCCAGCAGTAGACCCACAGGGGCCCTCTACAATGAGCAGTTCTTC
TRBV4-1	few	.	TRBJ1-4	CASSQSFPTATNEKLFF	TGCGCCAGCAGCCAGTCCTTTCCGACAGCAACTAATGAAAAACTGTTTTTT
TRBV29-1	medium-sized	.	TRBJ2-3	CSVVAFTSSTDTQYF	TGCAGCGTTGTCGCCTTTACGTCTAGCACAGATACGCAGTATTTT
TRBV6-5	many	TRBD2	TRBJ2-5	CASSPLAGGETQYF	TGTGCCAGCAGTCCTCTTGCGGGGGGTGAGACCCAGTACTTC
TRBV28	many	TRBD1	TRBJ2-1	CASSSRTGVLYNEQFF	TGTGCCAGCAGTTCACGGACAGGGGTTCTCTACAATGAGCAGTTCTTC
TRBV3-1	.	TRBD1	TRBJ2-7	CASSLWDSSYEQYF	TGTGCCAGCAGCCTTTGGGACAGCTCCTACGAGCAGTACTTC
TRBV7-2	many	TRBD2	TRBJ2-1	CASSLGLGEGALNEQFF	TGTGCCAGCAGCTTAGGTTTGGGGGAGGGTGCCCTCAATGAGCAGTTCTTC